This TCR beta chain was recorded in a study of blood T cell repertoires in COVID-19. Assay used: immunoSEQ multiplex PCR; TCRdb lists only in-frame clones, some missing. The sample lists roughly 250,000 clones, around 90% occurring once. There are 16 residues in the CDR3. Germline trimming cut 6 bases from V and 2 bases from J; bases unmatched to any gene: 12. Germline V CDR1 and CDR2: LNHDA, SQIVND (reference sequence). The rearrangement links TRBV19 to TRBJ1-2; 7 bases line up with TRBD1. This receptor was obtained from a woman in her forties who had recovered from COVID-19. Sequenced sample: peripheral blood. The CDR3, as DNA: TGTGCCAGTAGATCCGACAGGGCGACTTTAAACTATGGCTACACCTTC. Its translation: CASRSDRATLNYGYTF.